The table lists the clone carrying this T cell receptor (beta chain) with a few counts. The data are from a study of identical twins. The CDR3 is 13 amino acids. Trimming left V 1 base short and J 5 bases short, with 8 bases between. The germline CDR1 and CDR2 sequences are DFQATT and SNEGSKA (reference sequence). Template switching (which added a universal primer site) was used, and cDNA carried unique molecular identifiers. TCRdb itself ran the 5' RACE reads through MiXCR, one entry per CDR3 protein. The sample records 690,000 or so distinct CDR3 sequences, more than 6.5% being singletons. This sample also appeared in a second study, on yellow fever vaccine responses in identical twins.

Sequencing was done on a sample of PBMCs. This rearrangement joins TRBV20-1 to TRBJ2-2; D unresolved. The receptor was derived from a woman in her late teens or twenties in good health. CDR3 bases: TGCAGTGCTAGAGTAACTCAGACCGGGGAGCTGTTTTTT. It yields the protein CSARVTQTGELFF.